This T cell receptor (beta chain) was found in a study of blood T cell repertoires in COVID-19. Study background: Italy, Spain and the United States were the sources of the convalescent and acute COVID-19 samples.

Study processing details: From reference gene primer amplification, estimates of nucleated cell counts were derived. Clones were read by immunoSEQ multiplex PCR, and TCRdb kept only the in-frame ones, dropping some. The V and J calls and clone size are taken from that table; D and trimming were inferred from the DNA. The data hold about 490,000 clones, with around 85% observed a single time. Trimming cost V 5 bases and J 1 base, with 6 bases left between them. Germline loops: CDR1 MNHEY, CDR2 SVGEGT. The CDR3 runs 12 residues. The TCR originated in a human donor in a cohort sampled during active COVID-19. The chain links TRBV6-2 or TRBV6-3 to TRBJ2-7, with D uncertain. Sequencing was carried out using peripheral blood. CDR3 loop: CASSDTSYEQYF. The CDR3 DNA reads TGTGCCAGCAGTGACACTTCCTACGAGCAGTACTTC.